These 15 T cell receptor beta chains were all obtained from the same sample, sequenced in a study of blood T cell repertoires in COVID-19. Sequencing used immunoSEQ multiplex PCR; TCRdb keeps in-frame clones, though not all of them. The table includes 72,000 or so clones, 80% detected once. Sequencing input: peripheral blood. The receptors shown here come from a man between 70 and 80 years old who had recovered from COVID-19.

The J gene is TRBJ2-1, the V gene TRBV7-2, with 8 bases that match TRBD2. The CDR3 sequence is 15 residues long. With 3 bases clipped from V and 7 bases from J, the junction kept 8 bases outside the gene matches. The germline CDR1 and CDR2 sequences are SGHTA and FQGNSA. CDR3 in amino acids: CASSLSGSSWNEQFF. Written as DNA, the CDR3 is TGTGCCAGCAGCTTGAGCGGGAGTTCTTGGAATGAGCAGTTCTTC.

The J gene is TRBJ2-7, the V gene TRBV27, with 9 bases identical to TRBD2. With 4 bases clipped from V and 5 bases from J, the junction kept 9 bases outside the gene matches. CDR3 length equals 15 residues. Germline CDR1 and CDR2: MNHEY and SMNVEV (reference sequence). CDR3 sequence reads: CASSYTSGLSHEQYF. Written as DNA, the CDR3 is TGTGCCAGCAGTTATACTAGCGGGCTGTCCCACGAGCAGTACTTC.

The chain links TRBV18 to TRBJ1-4; D possibly corresponds to TRBD1 (6 bases). Germline V CDR1 and CDR2: KGHSH, LQKENI. With 2 bases removed from V and 3 bases from J, the gap between germline ends came to 13 bases. The CDR3 is 16 residues long. The CDR3 reads CASSPLNQGSNEKLFF. DNA of the CDR3: TGTGCCAGCTCACCATTGAATCAGGGGTCTAATGAAAAACTGTTTTTT.

The J gene is TRBJ2-6, the V gene TRBV6-2 or TRBV6-3, with D maybe TRBD2 (7 bases). CDR3 length: 16 amino acids. Trimming cost V 6 bases and J 4 bases, with 16 bases left between them. Germline lookup yields CDR1 MNHEY and CDR2 SVGEGT. CDR3 in DNA: TGTGCCAGCAGCCCTCGGGGGGCGGCCGGGGCCAACGTCCTGACTTTC. Its protein is CASSPRGAAGANVLTF.

This clone was recorded only once. The V call is TRBV6-5, the J call TRBJ1-2; 7 bases match TRBD1. The CDR3 is 13 amino acids. Germline assignment: CDR1 MNHEY and CDR2 SVGAGI. The ends lost 6 bases at V and 6 bases at J; junction bases unmatched: 7. CDR3 region: CASRGTGEDGYTF. The CDR3 nucleotides are TGTGCCAGCAGAGGAACAGGGGAAGATGGCTACACCTTC.

The chain links TRBV2 to TRBJ1-6; tentative D call: TRBD1 (6 bases). This CDR3 is built from 15 residues. Per germline, CDR1 SNHLY and CDR2 FYNNEI. V was shortened by 7 bases and J by 1 base, with 11 bases between the two germline ends. This CDR3 is CASKHRASYNSPLHF. The CDR3 nucleotides are TGTGCCAGCAAACACAGGGCGTCCTATAATTCACCCCTCCACTTT.

The V and J genes are TRBV28 and TRBJ1-1; D is possibly TRBD1 (5 bases). This CDR3 has 16 residues. Germline V gives CDR1 MDHEN, CDR2 SYDVKM. V lost 3 bases and J lost 1, with 15 bases in between. In DNA form, the CDR3 reads TGTGCCAGCAGTTTCCGCATCGCCAGGGCGAACACTGAAGCTTTCTTT. Translating gives CASSFRIARANTEAFF.

The chain carries TRBV28 and TRBJ1-1; 7 bases map to TRBD1. The CDR3 has 14 residues. The J segment lost 4 bases and the V segment lost 4 bases, leaving 6 bases of the junction unmatched. CDR1 and CDR2 (germline): MDHEN, SYDVKM. The CDR3 sequence: CASSSYPGGTEAFF. The DNA for the CDR3 is TGTGCCAGCAGTTCCTACCCAGGGGGCACTGAAGCTTTCTTT.

The chain is built from TRBV28 and TRBJ2-3; 8 positions match TRBD2. Germline V gene lookup returns CDR1 MDHEN and CDR2 SYDVKM. The CDR3 extends over 15 amino acids. V shed 5 bases and J 4 bases; nucleotides not matched to a gene: 8. CDR3 sequence (DNA): TGTGCCAGCAGTCGGGGGGCGGGAGGTCCAGATACGCAGTATTTT. Its translation is CASSRGAGGPDTQYF.

The chain joins TRBV3-1 (or the pseudogene TRBV3-2) to TRBJ1-5; the match to TRBD1 covers 9 bases. Per the germline V gene, CDR1 is LGHDT and CDR2 is YNNKEL (reference sequence). Trimming removed 7 bases from V and 1 base from J; junction bases left unmatched: 8. This CDR3 contains 16 residues. CDR3 region: CASTGPGTGSNQPQHF. CDR3 bases: TGTGCCAGCACCGGTCCCGGGACAGGGAGCAATCAGCCCCAGCATTTT.

The chain uses TRBV18 and TRBJ2-2; D unresolved. The V gene's germline CDR1 is KGHSH and CDR2 LQKENI. The CDR3 spans 14 residues. Trimming shortened V by 2 bases and J by 6 bases, and 10 bases separated the two germline ends. In DNA form, the CDR3 reads TGTGCCAGCTCACCAAACGCAGGTTCCGGGGAGCTGTTTTTT. Encoded protein: CASSPNAGSGELFF.

The chain uses TRBV11-2 and TRBJ1-4, with D possibly being TRBD1 (6 bases). The CDR3 runs to 13 residues. V lost 5 bases and J lost 16, with 20 bases in between. From germline, CDR1 is SGHAT and CDR2 FQNNGV. The CDR3 DNA follows: TGTGCCAGCAGCCAGTTACAGGGTGGTTTTGGGTTTTTT. Translation gives CASSQLQGGFGFF.

The J gene is TRBJ2-1, the V gene TRBV27, with D tentatively TRBD2 (5 bases). CDR3 length equals 12 residues. The V and J ends lost 8 bases and 6 bases respectively, with 11 bases between them. Looked up from germline, CDR1 is MNHEY and CDR2 is SMNVEV (reference sequence). The CDR3, as DNA: TGTGCCAGCGGGAGACCCGGCAATGAGCAGTTCTTC. It specifies CASGRPGNEQFF.

This rearrangement joins TRBV2 to TRBJ1-1, with 9 bases lining up with TRBD1. Germline CDR1 reads SNHLY; CDR2 reads FYNNEI. The trim removed 7 bases at V and 0 bases at J, leaving 9 bases unmatched. This CDR3 is 16 amino acids long. CDR3: CASTWTGVFMNTEAFF. In nucleotides, the CDR3 is TGTGCCAGCACATGGACAGGGGTGTTTATGAACACTGAAGCTTTCTTT.

The chain uses TRBV7-3 and TRBJ2-2; 9 bases map to TRBD1. With V trimmed by 6 bases and J by 2 bases, 4 bases remained unmatched. The CDR3 is 15 amino acids. Germline loops: CDR1 SGHTA, CDR2 FQGTGA. The CDR3 sequence: CASRRQGGNTGELFF. The CDR3 DNA reads TGTGCCAGCAGAAGACAGGGGGGCAACACCGGGGAGCTGTTTTTT.